These 24 T cell receptor beta chains came from one sample sequenced in a study of identical twins. TCRdb re-analysed the 5' RACE reads in MiXCR, keeping a single row per CDR3 protein. The sample records 1.5 million to 2 million distinct CDR3 sequences, less than 35% being singletons. Material for sequencing was cord blood. Receptor source: a newborn girl in good health.

This clonotype has a handful of counts. The chain joins TRBV27 to TRBJ2-7, with D perhaps given as TRBD1 or TRBD2 (5 bases each). The CDR3 spans 14 residues. V lost 3 bases, J lost 6 bases, and 15 bases lay in between. Germline V gives CDR1 MNHEY, CDR2 SMNVEV (reference sequence). The CDR3 here is CASSFRGAEGEQYF. CDR3 in DNA: TGTGCCAGCAGTTTTCGAGGGGCCGAGGGCGAGCAGTACTTC.

The V and J genes are TRBV30 and TRBJ1-4, with D maybe TRBD1 (5 bases). The V gene's germline CDR1 is GTSNPN and CDR2 SVGIG (reference sequence). The CDR3 totals 16 residues. Trimming shortened V by 0 bases and J by 7 bases, and 18 bases separated the two germline ends. The CDR3 nucleotides are TGTGCCTGGAGTGTACCTGAGGGGCGCGAAGGTGAAAAACTGTTTTTT. Residues: CAWSVPEGREGEKLFF.

V gene TRBV24-1 combines with J gene TRBJ1-5, with TRBD1 identical over 10 bases. V was clipped by 8 bases and J by 0 bases; unmatched bases: 9. The CDR3 length is 17 residues. Germline loops: CDR1 KGHDR, CDR2 SFDVKD. CDR3 sequence (DNA): TGTGCCACCACGAGACAGGGGGCCGTTTATAGCAATCAGCCCCAGCATTTT. Encoded protein: CATTRQGAVYSNQPQHF.

The V gene is TRBV27, the J gene TRBJ1-2; TRBD1 matches at 9 bases. V trimming: 2 bases; J trimming: 7 bases; junction bases outside the gene matches: 8. The germline gives CDR1 MNHEY, CDR2 SMNVEV (reference sequence). The CDR3 extends over 15 amino acids. CDR3 in DNA: TGTGCCAGCAGTTTAAAAGGGGGACAGGGTTTTGGCTACACCTTC. Translating it yields CASSLKGGQGFGYTF.

This clonotype was recorded a few times. V gene TRBV25-1 combines with J gene TRBJ1-1, with D maybe TRBD1 (6 bases). V lost 0 bases and J lost 0, with 8 bases in between. Germline V lookup: CDR1 MGHDK, CDR2 SYGVNS. This CDR3 is built from 15 residues. The CDR3 bases are TGTGCCAGCAGTGAATATCAGGGGTTGAACACTGAAGCTTTCTTT. Its translation is CASSEYQGLNTEAFF.

The V and J genes are TRBV7-6 and TRBJ2-1; 11 positions match TRBD2. The CDR3 is 18 amino acids. Per germline, CDR1 SGHVS and CDR2 FNYEAQ. Trimming took 5 bases from V and 1 from J; bases not matched to a gene: 10. The CDR3 bases are TGTGCCAGCAGCCGACTAGCGGGGTCCATGAGGTCCTACAATGAGCAGTTCTTC. Translation: CASSRLAGSMRSYNEQFF.

Comment on this clonotype: Just one base apart from a much larger clone, this may be a read error. This chain uses TRBV20-1 with TRBJ1-1; D ambiguous. This CDR3 comprises 10 residues. Germline-derived CDR1 and CDR2 are DFQATT and SNEGSKA (reference sequence). Between the trimmed V and J ends, which lost 5 bases and 3 bases, there was a span of 4 bases. As DNA, the CDR3 is TGCAGTGCTTGGGACACTGAAGCTTTCTTT. Protein product: CSAWDTEAFF.

The chain uses TRBV20-1 and TRBJ2-4; possibly TRBD1 for D (6 bases). The DNA end is a closer match to TRBJ2-5, so the J assignment may be wrong. Germline V gives CDR1 DFQATT, CDR2 SNEGSKA (reference sequence). The CDR3 has 14 amino acids. CDR3 nucleotides: TGCAGTGCTGGCGACAGGTCCCTTAAGGAGACCCAGTACTTC. Protein product: CSAGDRSLKETQYF.

This clonotype was recorded many times. The gene calls are TRBV4-2 and TRBJ2-7, with 10 nucleotides matching TRBD2. CDR3 length: 15 residues. CDR1 and CDR2 from the germline V gene are LGHNA and YNFKEQ. With V trimmed by 4 bases and J by 5 bases, 8 bases remained unmatched. CDR3 sequence (DNA): TGTGCCAGCAGCCGCCACAGCGGGAGGGAGGACGAGCAGTACTTC. The encoded protein is CASSRHSGREDEQYF.

Concerning this clonotype: A junction end diverges from the germline sequence, so it may reflect a read error. CDR3 sequence: CASTRGTSTFGSCNEQFF. The CDR3 coding sequence is TGTGCCAGCACCAGAGGGACTAGCACCTTTGGCTCCTGCAATGAGCAGTTCTTC. V gene TRBV28 combines with J gene TRBJ2-1; TRBD2 aligns across 9 bases. Germline-derived CDR1 and CDR2 are MDHEN and SYDVKM. The CDR3 length is 18 residues.

The chain uses TRBV24-1 and TRBJ2-3; TRBD2 agrees at 7 bases. J gave up 6 bases and V 8 bases, and 7 bases lay outside the gene matches. The germline V gene encodes CDR1 KGHDR and CDR2 SFDVKD. This CDR3 has 13 amino acids. The CDR3 DNA follows: TGTGCCACCAAGGGCGGGGGAGAGGATACGCAGTATTTT. Translation gives CATKGGGEDTQYF.

The chain links TRBV4-2 to TRBJ2-1; the D gene is possibly TRBD2 (6 bases). The CDR3 loop spans 16 amino acids. Trimming shortened V by 4 bases and J by 9 bases, and 22 bases separated the two germline ends. Germline V gives CDR1 LGHNA, CDR2 YNFKEQ. CDR3 nucleotides: TGTGCCAGCAGCCCTCAGGGAGCGGGTATTATGGTTGAGCAGTTCTTC. It codes for CASSPQGAGIMVEQFF.

This clonotype was picked up a small number of times. The chain joins TRBV7-2 to TRBJ2-3, with D perhaps given as TRBD1 or TRBD2 (6 bases each). The CDR3 length is 15 residues. V lost 3 bases and J 4 bases, leaving 14 bases between the germline ends. Looked up from germline, CDR1 is SGHTA and CDR2 is FQGNSA. As DNA, the CDR3 is TGTGCCAGCAGCTTTACCGTGGGGGGCGCAGATACGCAGTATTTT. Residues: CASSFTVGGADTQYF. Using reference TRBV7-2 and TRBJ2-3 for the parts outside the CDR3, the full variable domain is GAGVSQSPSNKVTEKGKDVELRCDPISGHTALYWYRQSLGQGLEFLIYFQGNSAPDKSGLPSDRFSAERTGGSVSTLTIQRTQQEDSAVYLCASSFTVGGADTQYFGPGTRLTVL.

On this clonotype itself: A junction boundary mismatches the germline segment, possibly from a read error. The genes are TRBV5-1 and TRBJ2-1; TRBD2 agrees at 8 bases. With the DNA end fitting TRBJ2-7 better, the J assignment may be wrong. The CDR3 extends over 16 amino acids. Germline-derived CDR1 and CDR2 are SGHRS and YFSETQ. The CDR3 DNA sequence: TGTGCCAGCAGTTTAGCCGGGACTAGAGGCTACAATGAGCAGTACTTC. Translated: CASSLAGTRGYNEQYF.

This clonotype has a count of ten or more. This chain uses TRBV5-1 with TRBJ1-1, with TRBD1 as a possible D gene (6 bases). Trimming pared 0 bases from V and 1 base from J, leaving 7 bases between. The CDR3 spans 14 residues. Germline-derived CDR1 and CDR2 are SGHRS and YFSETQ. The CDR3 loop is CASSLEGGNTEAFF. The CDR3 DNA reads as TGCGCCAGCAGCTTGGAGGGGGGGAACACTGAAGCTTTCTTT.

The V call is TRBV25-1, the J call TRBJ2-1, with 11 bases identical to TRBD2. The germline V gene has CDR1 MGHDK and CDR2 SYGVNS. The CDR3 consists of 15 residues. V dropped 2 bases and J dropped 8; count of bases not matched to a gene: 5. The CDR3 DNA follows: TGTGCCAGCAGTGAAGTAGGTAGCGGGAGGGATGAGCAGTTCTTC. It translates to CASSEVGSGRDEQFF.

The genes are TRBV3-1 and TRBJ2-3; 9 nucleotides line up with TRBD2. The CDR3 consists of 18 residues. The J segment lost 0 bases and the V segment lost 1 base, leaving 8 bases of the junction unmatched. Germline values: CDR1 LGHDT, CDR2 YNNKEL (reference sequence). CDR3 sequence reads: CASSQASGVTSSTDTQYF. CDR3 nucleotides: TGTGCCAGCAGCCAAGCTAGCGGGGTTACCTCTAGCACAGATACGCAGTATTTT.

This clonotype has more than one count but fewer than ten. The chain uses TRBV12-3 or TRBV12-4 and TRBJ2-4; TRBD2 is a possible D gene (6 bases). V was clipped by 6 bases and J by 7 bases, with 16 bases between them. This CDR3 has 14 amino acids. This CDR3 is CASSPPLGRNIQYF. In DNA, the CDR3 is TGTGCCAGCAGCCCACCCCTGGGGAGGAACATTCAGTACTTC.

The chain links TRBV20-1 to TRBJ2-1, with D possibly TRBD2 on 6 matching bases. The CDR3 has 14 residues. The germline CDR1 and CDR2 sequences are DFQATT and SNEGSKA (reference sequence). The germline V and J ends were trimmed by 3 bases and 13 bases, with 22 bases remaining between them. CDR3 amino acids: CSASAAASGLLQFF. CDR3 in DNA: TGCAGTGCTAGTGCCGCGGCGTCAGGACTACTCCAGTTCTTC.

This clonotype was counted between two and nine times. V gene TRBV20-1 combines with J gene TRBJ1-6; D is unclear. With 4 bases removed from V and 0 bases from J, the gap between germline ends came to 7 bases. Germline-derived CDR1 and CDR2 are DFQATT and SNEGSKA (reference sequence). The CDR3 extends over 14 amino acids. CDR3 sequence reads: CSATLNSYNSPLHF. The CDR3 region has the DNA TGCAGTGCTACCCTCAACTCCTATAATTCACCCCTCCACTTT.

The V gene is TRBV20-1, the J gene TRBJ2-1; 9 positions agree with TRBD2. The J segment lost 4 bases and the V segment lost 3 bases, leaving 4 bases of the junction unmatched. Germline values: CDR1 DFQATT, CDR2 SNEGSKA (reference sequence). The length of the CDR3 is 14 residues. The chain's CDR3 is CSASGLATYNEQFF. The CDR3 coding sequence is TGCAGTGCTAGCGGACTAGCGACTTACAATGAGCAGTTCTTC.

This chain joins TRBV6-6 and TRBJ1-6; D remains ambiguous. The ends were cut back, 2 bases at V and 9 bases at J, with 5 bases in the middle. The CDR3 consists of 12 residues. Germline loops: CDR1 MNHNY, CDR2 SVGAGI (reference sequence). The CDR3 reads CASSYGVSPLHF. The DNA for the CDR3 is TGTGCCAGCAGTTACGGGGTTTCACCCCTCCACTTT.

This clonotype was found a few times. The rearrangement joins TRBV20-1 to TRBJ2-7; TRBD2 agrees at 9 bases. V lost 0 bases to trimming and J lost 1 base; unmatched junction nucleotides: 10. The CDR3 covers 17 residues. Germline CDR1 is DFQATT and CDR2 is SNEGSKA (reference sequence). CDR3 bases: TGCAGTGCTAGAGATCTACTAGCGGGCCCCGCTTCCTACGAGCAGTACTTC. Amino acid sequence: CSARDLLAGPASYEQYF.

Regarding this clonotype: At one end, the junction sequence differs from germline, possibly due to a read error. The chain employs TRBV5-1 and TRBJ2-3, with no clear D. Germline assignment: CDR1 SGHRS and CDR2 YFSETQ. The CDR3 is made up of 15 amino acids. CDR3 sequence (DNA): TGCGTCAGCAGCGCGCCACGGCCCGGCACAGATACGCAGTATTTT. Translation gives CVSSAPRPGTDTQYF.